This T cell receptor beta chain was captured by sequencing in a study of OX40 agonist ivuxolimab in advanced cancers. Study-wide background: Patients were treated with ivuxolimab, an agonistic anti-OX40 (CD134) antibody. The dose-escalation cohort had hepatocellular carcinoma, melanoma, renal cell or head and neck cancer. Study-wide points: Among some nonresponders, normalized T-cell clonal expansion was also low.

This clone has a single count. Antigen: not known. Germline values: CDR1 MNHNY, CDR2 SVGAGI (reference sequence). The CDR3 totals 16 residues. With 7 bases clipped from V and 6 bases from J, the junction kept 10 bases outside the gene matches. Some clones are missing from TCRdb's copy, which holds only in-frame ones; the method was immunoSEQ multiplex PCR. The sample includes more than 50,000 clones, 70% to 90% of them seen just once. The clonotype originates from an adult with an advanced solid tumor such as melanoma, head and neck, liver or kidney cancer. The sample here was CD4+ or CD8+ T cells sorted from blood, taken in a trial of the OX40 agonist ivuxolimab. The chain carries TRBV6-6 and TRBJ2-3, with TRBD2 matching 13 bases. The CDR3 loop is CASTSLATSGRDTQYF. The CDR3 nucleotides are TGTGCCAGCACCTCCCTGGCGACTAGCGGGAGGGATACGCAGTATTTT.